This T cell receptor beta chain was identified in a study of blood T cell repertoires in COVID-19. Assay: immunoSEQ multiplex PCR; the TCRdb copy retains only in-frame clones and omits some. The profile shows 310,000 or so clones, 80% to 90% of them singletons. The V segment lost 0 bases and the J segment 4 bases; nucleotides outside the gene matches: 3. CDR3 length: 16 residues. Germline CDR1 SGHAT, CDR2 FQNNGV. The sequenced sample consisted of PBMCs or T cells enriched from blood (not recorded which). The clonotype originates from a woman aged 18-30 years who had recovered from COVID-19. The J gene is TRBJ1-4, the V gene TRBV11-2; 9 bases fit TRBD1. This CDR3 reads CASSLEGQGRNEKLFF. The CDR3 region has the DNA TGTGCCAGCAGCTTAGAGGGACAGGGTCGTAATGAAAAACTGTTTTTT.